These T cell receptor beta chains were read from a single sample in a study of T cells in Graves' hyperthyroidism and ophthalmopathy. TCRdb reprocessed the multiplex PCR reads with MiXCR, giving one entry per CDR3 protein. In the table there are fewer than 400,000 distinct CDR3 sequences, 16% of which are singletons. Specimen: blood. The source of these receptors is a man aged 30 to 45 with Graves' hyperthyroidism. The CDR3 runs from the conserved cysteine through the conserved F or W. D genes are given only for firm matches. Size is omitted from some rows. Given values are once, few, many or a class for expanded clones.

d_call clone_size j_call v_call cdr3_aa cdr3_nt
. many TRBJ2-5 TRBV12-3/TRBV12-4 CANSLTQETQYF TGTGCCAACAGTTTAACCCAAGAGACCCAGTACTTC
. few TRBJ1-4 TRBV7-2 CASSINRDEKLFF TGTGCCAGCAGCATTAACAGAGATGAAAAACTGTTTTTT
. few TRBJ1-3 TRBV6-1 CASSRSSRPFLLSGNTIYF TGTGCCAGCAGCCGATCCTCCAGGCCATTCTTACTCTCTGGAAACACCATATATTTT
. many TRBJ1-2 TRBV28 CASSPHQDYYGYTF TGTGCCAGCAGTCCCCATCAAGACTACTATGGCTACACCTTC
. . TRBJ2-3 TRBV20-1 CSASQGGADTQYF TGCAGTGCTAGCCAGGGCGGGGCAGATACGCAGTATTTT
. . TRBJ1-5 TRBV27 CASTAGIGGNQPQHF TGTGCCAGCACCGCAGGGATAGGGGGCAATCAGCCCCAGCATTTT
. few TRBJ2-3 TRBV5-1 CASKVATDTQYF TGCGCCAGCAAGGTGGCCACAGATACGCAGTATTTT
. few TRBJ2-7 TRBV3-1 CASSPRVGGEQYF TGTGCCAGCAGCCCTCGGGTCGGAGGGGAGCAGTACTTC
. . TRBJ2-5 TRBV6-1 CASRRGETQYF TGTGCCAGCCGGAGAGGCGAGACCCAGTACTTC
TRBD1 . TRBJ2-1 TRBV10-1 CASSYQRDRGLGEQFF TGCGCCAGCAGTTACCAACGGGACAGGGGCTTAGGTGAGCAGTTCTTC
. few TRBJ2-3 TRBV11-2 CASSSTDGGRTDTRYF TGTGCCAGCAGCTCCACAGACGGGGGCCGCACAGATACGCGGTATTTT
. many TRBJ2-3 TRBV27 CASESTTGGHTQYF TGTGCCAGCGAATCGACAACTGGAGGTCATACGCAGTATTTT
TRBD2 . TRBJ2-1 TRBV11-1 CASSILAGGLGEQFF TGTGCCAGCAGCATACTAGCGGGAGGGCTTGGTGAGCAGTTCTTC
TRBD1 few TRBJ2-2 TRBV27 CASSFAGGAGELFF TGTGCCAGCAGTTTTGCAGGGGGAGCCGGGGAGCTGTTTTTT
. . TRBJ2-2 TRBV6-2/TRBV6-3 CASAFPGANTGELSF TGTGCCAGCGCCTTCCCGGGGGCCAACACCGGGGAGCTGTCTTTT
TRBD2 many TRBJ2-1 TRBV29-1 CSVTSGSPYNEQFF TGCAGCGTAACTAGCGGGAGCCCCTACAATGAGCAGTTCTTC
TRBD1 many TRBJ1-1 TRBV27 CASSARDSGTEAFF TGTGCCAGCAGTGCCCGGGACAGCGGGACTGAAGCTTTCTTT
. . TRBJ2-7 TRBV20-1 CSARDSGVSYEQYF TGCAGTGCTAGAGATTCAGGCGTTTCCTACGAGCAGTACTTC
TRBD1 many TRBJ1-5 TRBV4-1 CASSQGAGQNSNQPQHF TGCGCCAGCAGCCAAGGGGCGGGACAGAATAGCAATCAGCCCCAGCATTTT
TRBD2 few TRBJ2-3 TRBV5-1 CASSRGGGAEDTQYF TGCGCCAGCAGCCGGGGGGGGGGCGCAGAAGATACGCAGTATTTT
. few TRBJ2-3 TRBV12-3/TRBV12-4 CASSLGASRGTQYF TGTGCCAGCAGTTTAGGGGCATCTCGTGGTACGCAGTATTTT
. once TRBJ2-1 TRBV28 CASTRIANEQFF TGTGCCAGCACAAGAATAGCGAATGAGCAGTTCTTC
. many TRBJ2-3 TRBV6-2/TRBV6-3 CASIRGRSTDTQYF TGTGCCAGCATTCGGGGGAGAAGCACAGATACGCAGTATTTT
TRBD1 few TRBJ1-3 TRBV20-1 CSARVGQGAGNTIYF TGCAGTGCTAGAGTGGGACAGGGAGCTGGAAACACCATATATTTT
. many TRBJ2-5 TRBV11-2 CASSPEQGVRETQYF TGTGCCAGCAGCCCTGAACAAGGGGTTCGCGAGACCCAGTACTTC
TRBD2 many TRBJ2-1 TRBV15 CATSRDIGGRYNEQFF TGTGCCACCAGCAGAGATATAGGCGGGAGGTATAATGAGCAGTTCTTC
TRBD2 many TRBJ2-7 TRBV13 CASSLVTSGTYEQYF TGTGCCAGCAGCCTCGTGACTAGCGGAACCTACGAGCAGTACTTC
TRBD2 many TRBJ2-7 TRBV20-1 CSATPGAGGYEQYF TGCAGTGCTACGCCGGGGGCGGGAGGTTACGAGCAGTACTTC
. few TRBJ1-2 TRBV6-1 CASTYGGRETYGYTF TGTGCCAGCACCTACGGGGGGCGCGAGACCTATGGCTACACCTTC
. . TRBJ1-5 TRBV30 CAWVPRGAQGNQPQRF TGTGCCTGGGTCCCAAGGGGAGCTCAGGGCAATCAGCCCCAGCGTTTT